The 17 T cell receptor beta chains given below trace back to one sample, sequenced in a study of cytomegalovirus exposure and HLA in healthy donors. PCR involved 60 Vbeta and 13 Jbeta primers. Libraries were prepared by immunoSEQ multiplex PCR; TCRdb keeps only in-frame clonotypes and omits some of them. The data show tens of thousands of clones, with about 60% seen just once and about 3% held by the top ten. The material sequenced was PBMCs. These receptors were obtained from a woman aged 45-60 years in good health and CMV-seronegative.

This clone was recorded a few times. The CDR3: CASSLFSMNTEAFF. The CDR3 DNA follows: TGTGCCAGCAGCTTATTTAGCATGAACACTGAAGCTTTCTTT. The J gene is TRBJ1-1, the V gene TRBV7-9; no firm D call. The CDR3 consists of 14 residues. The V gene lost 2 bases and the J gene lost 0 bases, with 7 bases spanning the gap. Germline V gene lookup returns CDR1 SEHNR and CDR2 FQNEAQ (reference sequence).

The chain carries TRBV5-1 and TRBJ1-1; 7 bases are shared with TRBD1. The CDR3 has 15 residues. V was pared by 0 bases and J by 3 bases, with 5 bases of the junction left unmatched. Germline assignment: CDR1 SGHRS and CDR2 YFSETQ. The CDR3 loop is CASSLGQGKDTEAFF. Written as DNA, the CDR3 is TGCGCCAGCAGCTTGGGACAGGGAAAGGACACTGAAGCTTTCTTT.

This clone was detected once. The CDR3, as DNA: TGCAGTGCGAGGGAATGGACCCAGTACTTC. This sequence encodes CSAREWTQYF. The V call is TRBV20-1, the J call TRBJ2-5, with D possibly being TRBD2 (5 bases). V lost 6 bases and J lost 7, with 9 bases in between. Germline CDR1 and CDR2: DFQATT and SNEGSKA (reference sequence). This CDR3 is 10 amino acids long.

The CDR3 region has the DNA TGCGCCAGCAGCCAGCTAGCGGGGACCGTCACCGGGGAGCTGTTTTTT. Residues: CASSQLAGTVTGELFF. This rearrangement joins TRBV4-3 to TRBJ2-2, with 9 positions matching TRBD2. The CDR3 loop spans 16 amino acids. Germline V CDR1 and CDR2: LGHNA, YSLEER. V shed 3 bases, J shed 4 bases, and the junction held 6 bases outside the gene matches.

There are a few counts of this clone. DNA of the CDR3: TGTGCCAGCTCACCCTCGGACAGGCACCAAGAGACCCAGTACTTC. This encodes CASSPSDRHQETQYF. This chain joins TRBV18 and TRBJ2-5, with 7 bases fitting TRBD1. V shed 3 bases and J 0 bases; nucleotides not matched to a gene: 4. The CDR3 is 15 amino acids. CDR1 and CDR2 from the germline V gene are KGHSH and LQKENI.

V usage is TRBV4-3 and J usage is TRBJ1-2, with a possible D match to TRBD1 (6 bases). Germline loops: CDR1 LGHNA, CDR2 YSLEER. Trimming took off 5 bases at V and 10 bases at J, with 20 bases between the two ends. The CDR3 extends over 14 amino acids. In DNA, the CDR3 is TGCGCCAGCAGCGGAGATGGGACAAGCCTACCCTACACCTTC. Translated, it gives CASSGDGTSLPYTF.

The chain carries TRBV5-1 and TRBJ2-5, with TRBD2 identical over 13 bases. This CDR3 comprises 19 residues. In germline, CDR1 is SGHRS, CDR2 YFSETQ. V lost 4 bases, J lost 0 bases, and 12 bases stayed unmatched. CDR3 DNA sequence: TGCGCCAGCAGCCTGTCGTGGACTAGCGGGAGCCCGTACCAAGAGACCCAGTACTTC. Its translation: CASSLSWTSGSPYQETQYF. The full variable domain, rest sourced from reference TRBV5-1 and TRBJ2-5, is KAGVTQTPRYLIKTRGQQVTLSCSPISGHRSVSWYQQTPGQGLQFLFEYFSETQRNKGNFPGRFSGRQFSNSRSEMNVSTLELGDSALYLCASSLSWTSGSPYQETQYFGPGTRLLVL.

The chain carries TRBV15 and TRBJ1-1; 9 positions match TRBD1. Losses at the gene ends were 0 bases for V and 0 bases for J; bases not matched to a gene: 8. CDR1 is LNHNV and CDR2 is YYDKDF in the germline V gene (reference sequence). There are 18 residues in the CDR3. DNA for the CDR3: TGTGCCACCAGCAGAGATATCGGTGACAGGGGGATGAACACTGAAGCTTTCTTT. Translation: CATSRDIGDRGMNTEAFF.

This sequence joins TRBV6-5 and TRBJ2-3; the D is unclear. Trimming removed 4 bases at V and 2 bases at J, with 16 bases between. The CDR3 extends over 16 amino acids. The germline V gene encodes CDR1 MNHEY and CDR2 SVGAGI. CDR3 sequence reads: CASSSTPQTYTDTQYF. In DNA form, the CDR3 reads TGTGCCAGCAGTTCAACTCCTCAAACCTACACAGATACGCAGTATTTT.

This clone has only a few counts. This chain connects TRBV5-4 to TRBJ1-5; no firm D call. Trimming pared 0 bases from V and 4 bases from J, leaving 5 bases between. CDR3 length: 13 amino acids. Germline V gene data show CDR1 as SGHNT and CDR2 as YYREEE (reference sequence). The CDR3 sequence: CASSLDANQPQHF. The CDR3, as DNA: TGTGCCAGCAGCTTGGACGCGAATCAGCCCCAGCATTTT.

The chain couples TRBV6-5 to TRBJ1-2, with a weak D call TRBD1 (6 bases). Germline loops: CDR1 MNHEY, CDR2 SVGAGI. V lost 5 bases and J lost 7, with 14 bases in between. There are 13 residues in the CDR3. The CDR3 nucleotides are TGTGCCAGCAGTGACCTTACAGGGATTGGCTACACCTTC. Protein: CASSDLTGIGYTF.

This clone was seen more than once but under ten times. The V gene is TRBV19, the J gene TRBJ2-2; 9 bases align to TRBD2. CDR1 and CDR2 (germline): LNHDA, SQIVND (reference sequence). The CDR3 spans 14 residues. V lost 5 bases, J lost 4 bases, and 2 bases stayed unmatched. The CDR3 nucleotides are TGTGCCAGTAGTGTTAGCGGGGGCACCGGGGAGCTGTTTTTT. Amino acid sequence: CASSVSGGTGELFF.

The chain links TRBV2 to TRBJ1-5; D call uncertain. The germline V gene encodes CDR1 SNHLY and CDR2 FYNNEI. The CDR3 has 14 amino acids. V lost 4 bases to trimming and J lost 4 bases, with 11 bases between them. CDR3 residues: CASSAVLPNQPQHF. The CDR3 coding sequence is TGTGCCAGCAGTGCTGTTCTTCCTAATCAGCCCCAGCATTTT.

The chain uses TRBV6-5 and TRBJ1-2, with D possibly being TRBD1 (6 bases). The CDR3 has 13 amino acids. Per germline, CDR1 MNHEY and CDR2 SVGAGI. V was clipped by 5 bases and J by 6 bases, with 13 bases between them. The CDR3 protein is CASSKSTGHGYTF. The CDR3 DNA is TGTGCCAGCAGTAAATCTACAGGGCATGGCTACACCTTC.

The CDR3 sequence: CASSIQGHSNQPQHF. CDR3 DNA sequence: TGTGCCAGCAGCATCCAGGGACATAGCAATCAGCCCCAGCATTTT. This sequence joins TRBV7-8 and TRBJ1-5, with D tentatively TRBD1 (6 bases). The CDR3 extends over 15 amino acids. CDR1 is SGHVS, CDR2 FQNEAQ, per germline. V lost 5 bases and J lost 0, with 11 bases in between.

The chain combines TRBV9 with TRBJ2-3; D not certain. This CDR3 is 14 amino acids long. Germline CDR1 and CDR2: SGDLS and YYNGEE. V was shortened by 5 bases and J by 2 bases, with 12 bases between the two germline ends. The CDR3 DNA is TGTGCCAGCAGTCAGTCACCAAACACAGATACGCAGTATTTT. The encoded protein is CASSQSPNTDTQYF.

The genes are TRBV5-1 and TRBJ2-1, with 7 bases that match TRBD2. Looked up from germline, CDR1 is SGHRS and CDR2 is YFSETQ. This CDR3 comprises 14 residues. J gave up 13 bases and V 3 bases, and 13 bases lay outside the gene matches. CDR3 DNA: TGCGCCAGCAGCTCTGATCCTAGCGGCCCCTCCCAGTTCTTC. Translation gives CASSSDPSGPSQFF.